Below are 26 T cell receptor beta chains sequenced from a single sample in a study of T cell repertoires in cytomegalovirus infection. In TCRdb, the reads were re-called with MiXCR into one record per CDR3 protein. The sample records just over 450,000 distinct CDR3 sequences, about 42% being singletons. No antigen has been assigned to these receptors. The input for sequencing was cultured PBMCs, taken from culture after CMV antigen stimulation. Receptors were obtained from a human donor in good health (CMV status not recorded). Some clones in this sample may be carry-over from other donors' samples.

This clonotype was picked up a small number of times. The rearrangement joins TRBV7-6 to TRBJ2-7; D is tentatively TRBD1 or TRBD2 (5 bases each). This CDR3 has 15 amino acids. V was cut by 8 bases and J by 3 bases, with 20 bases left in between. Germline V gives CDR1 SGHVS, CDR2 FNYEAQ. The CDR3 DNA sequence: TGTGCCAGCCCGAAGACCCGGGGCGAAATCTACGAGCAGTACTTC. The encoded protein is CASPKTRGEIYEQYF.

The table lists this clonotype with a few counts. The chain combines TRBV7-2 with TRBJ1-3; 8 positions agree with TRBD1. The J segment lost 4 bases and the V segment lost 3 bases, leaving 2 bases of the junction unmatched. The CDR3 extends over 14 amino acids. Germline V gene lookup returns CDR1 SGHTA and CDR2 FQGNSA. CDR3 sequence reads: CASSFRDRGNTIYF. Written as DNA, the CDR3 is TGTGCCAGCAGCTTCCGGGACAGGGGAAACACCATATATTTT.

The J gene is TRBJ2-1, the V gene TRBV6-1; 7 bases match TRBD2. The length of the CDR3 is 15 residues. Germline assignment: CDR1 MNHNS and CDR2 SASEGT. V was pared by 5 bases and J by 8 bases, with 12 bases of the junction left unmatched. The CDR3 bases are TGTGCCAGCAGTCTGGAACTAGCGCCGAGGTATGAGCAGTTCTTC. It codes for CASSLELAPRYEQFF.

The chain employs TRBV12-3 or TRBV12-4 and TRBJ2-3; maybe TRBD1 (5 bases). CDR3 length: 12 residues. V was shortened by 6 bases and J by 8 bases, with 12 bases between the two germline ends. The CDR3 DNA reads TGTGCCAGCAGCAGGGATAGAGCTACGCAGTATTTT. Translation gives CASSRDRATQYF.

The chain links TRBV2 to TRBJ2-2; D is perhaps TRBD1 (5 bases). Trimming cost V 3 bases and J 1 base, with 9 bases left between them. Germline lookup yields CDR1 SNHLY and CDR2 FYNNEI. This CDR3 comprises 15 residues. Here the CDR3 reads CASSESGMNTGELFF. In DNA, the CDR3 is TGTGCCAGCAGTGAGTCAGGGATGAACACCGGGGAGCTGTTTTTT.

This clonotype turned up a few times. The genes are TRBV7-6 and TRBJ2-1; D not resolved. The CDR3 contains 15 residues. The V gene lost 8 bases and the J gene lost 7 bases, with 21 bases spanning the gap. The germline V gene has CDR1 SGHVS and CDR2 FNYEAQ. This CDR3 is CASSSWLGVGNEQFF. DNA for the CDR3: TGTGCCAGCTCCTCATGGCTAGGAGTGGGGAATGAGCAGTTCTTC.

The chain employs TRBV7-9 and TRBJ2-1; TRBD2 matches 11 bases. The CDR3 contains 14 residues. V trimming: 6 bases; J trimming: 9 bases; junction bases outside the gene matches: 7. Germline CDR1 is SEHNR and CDR2 is FQNEAQ (reference sequence). This CDR3 is CASSPLAGVGEQFF. The CDR3 coding sequence is TGTGCCAGCAGTCCACTAGCGGGAGTCGGTGAGCAGTTCTTC.

The chain has TRBV6-8 and TRBJ2-5; D not resolved. Trimming pared 5 bases from V and 5 bases from J, leaving 12 bases between. CDR1 is MNHGY, CDR2 SAAAGT, per germline. This CDR3 has 13 residues. As DNA, the CDR3 is TGTGCCAGCAGTGAACTCAGTCAGGAGACCCAGTACTTC. Amino acids: CASSELSQETQYF.

The rearrangement links TRBV11-2 to TRBJ2-7; 8 bases match TRBD1. J was trimmed by 1 base and V by 5 bases; bases with no gene match: 10. Germline CDR1 is SGHAT and CDR2 is FQNNGV. CDR3 length: 16 amino acids. CDR3 protein: CASSLTGAGLSYEQYF. In DNA, the CDR3 is TGTGCCAGCAGCCTGACAGGGGCAGGCCTTTCCTACGAGCAGTACTTC. Drawing the rest from reference TRBV11-2 and TRBJ2-7, the complete variable domain is EAGVAQSPRYKIIEKRQSVAFWCNPISGHATLYWYQQILGQGPKLLIQFQNNGVVDDSQLPKDRFSAERLKGVDSTLKIQPAKLEDSAVYLCASSLTGAGLSYEQYFGPGTRLTVT.

This clonotype was seen only a few times. The chain carries TRBV6-1 and TRBJ2-1, with a tentative D call TRBD2 (6 bases). The CDR3 consists of 15 residues. V was trimmed by 7 bases and J by 0 bases, leaving 13 bases between them. Germline lookup yields CDR1 MNHNS and CDR2 SASEGT. The CDR3 spells CASNLGTDSYNEQFF. As DNA, the CDR3 is TGTGCCAGCAACCTCGGGACTGACTCCTACAATGAGCAGTTCTTC.

The chain employs TRBV7-2 and TRBJ2-6; 8 nucleotides match TRBD1. The CDR3 runs to 16 residues. V gave up 5 bases and J gave up 2 bases; unmatched junction bases: 5. From germline, CDR1 is SGHTA and CDR2 FQGNSA. The CDR3 bases are TGTGCCAGCAGCCCCAGGACAGGGACTGGGGCCAACGTCCTGACTTTC. Protein sequence: CASSPRTGTGANVLTF.

The sample holds many counts of this clonotype. The chain joins TRBV7-2 to TRBJ2-7; possibly TRBD2 for D (6 bases). Germline values: CDR1 SGHTA, CDR2 FQGNSA. CDR3 length: 14 amino acids. V was cut by 5 bases and J by 11 bases, with 22 bases left in between. CDR3 coding DNA: TGTGCCAGCAGCCCCGTCTTCGGGACTGACCTGAAGTACTTC. Translated, it gives CASSPVFGTDLKYF.

This rearrangement joins TRBV12-3 or TRBV12-4 to TRBJ2-7, with TRBD1 identical over 7 bases. With 6 bases clipped from V and 4 bases from J, the junction kept 6 bases outside the gene matches. The CDR3 is made up of 13 amino acids. Here the CDR3 DNA reads TGTGCCAGCAGCCGAAGGGACAGATACGAGCAGTACTTC. As protein: CASSRRDRYEQYF.

This chain uses TRBV11-1 with TRBJ2-1; either TRBD1 or TRBD2 may fit D (5 bases each). Trimming pared 4 bases from V and 2 bases from J, leaving 12 bases between. CDR1 and CDR2 (germline): SGHAT, FQDESV (reference sequence). The CDR3 is 15 amino acids. This chain's CDR3 is CASSSTGTAYNEQFF. The CDR3 nucleotides are TGTGCCAGCAGCTCAACCGGGACGGCCTACAATGAGCAGTTCTTC.

The chain employs TRBV20-1 and TRBJ2-7, with 8 positions matching TRBD1. CDR3 length: 12 amino acids. Germline loops: CDR1 DFQATT, CDR2 SNEGSKA (reference sequence). The J segment lost 7 bases and the V segment lost 4 bases, leaving 6 bases of the junction unmatched. The CDR3: CSATDRGEEQYF. The DNA of the CDR3 is TGCAGTGCTACAGACAGGGGCGAGGAGCAGTACTTC.

There are a few counts of this clonotype. The gene calls are TRBV7-2 and TRBJ2-3, with a weak D call TRBD1 (5 bases). V lost 3 bases and J lost 0, with 13 bases in between. Germline V lookup: CDR1 SGHTA, CDR2 FQGNSA. The CDR3 has 16 residues. In DNA, the CDR3 is TGTGCCAGCAGCTTCCGGACAATTACAAGCACAGATACGCAGTATTTT. This sequence encodes CASSFRTITSTDTQYF.

The chain carries TRBV7-4 and TRBJ1-1; unclear D gene. V lost 0 bases, J lost 4 bases, and 6 bases lay in between. This CDR3 comprises 13 residues. CDR1 is SGHVT, CDR2 SQSDAQ, per germline. The CDR3 loop reads CASSLAIATEAFF. CDR3 nucleotides: TGTGCCAGCAGCTTAGCGATCGCCACTGAAGCTTTCTTT.

This clonotype was observed a handful of times. This sequence joins TRBV18 and TRBJ2-7, with TRBD1 identical over 7 bases. The germline V gene has CDR1 KGHSH and CDR2 LQKENI. This CDR3 spans 15 amino acids. With 3 bases clipped from V and 2 bases from J, the junction kept 7 bases outside the gene matches. The CDR3 here is CASSPRQGITYEQYF. As DNA, the CDR3 is TGTGCCAGCTCACCCCGACAGGGAATAACCTACGAGCAGTACTTC. Based on the CDR3 plus reference TRBV18 and TRBJ2-7, the full variable domain is NAGVMQNPRHLVRRRGQEARLRCSPMKGHSHVYWYRQLPEEGLKFMVYLQKENIIDESGMPKERFSAEFPKEGPSILRIQQVVRGDSAAYFCASSPRQGITYEQYFGPGTRLTVT.

The chain couples TRBV27 to TRBJ1-1, with TRBD1 as a possible D gene (5 bases). Germline V gene data show CDR1 as MNHEY and CDR2 as SMNVEV (reference sequence). The CDR3 has 19 amino acids. Trimming left V 4 bases short and J 0 bases short, with 24 bases between. CDR3 sequence reads: CASSSLTKPGPGMNTEAFF. The DNA of the CDR3 is TGTGCCAGCAGTTCCCTAACAAAACCGGGACCCGGAATGAACACTGAAGCTTTCTTT.

This clonotype was seen a handful of times. In DNA form, the CDR3 reads TGTGCCAGCAGCCGCGACAGACTGAACACTGAAGCTTTCTTT. Its protein is CASSRDRLNTEAFF. This chain links TRBV6-6 with TRBJ1-1, with D perhaps matching TRBD1 (5 bases). V was cut by 6 bases and J by 0 bases, with 11 bases left in between. Germline V CDR1 and CDR2: MNHNY, SVGAGI (reference sequence). The length of the CDR3 is 14 residues.

A word on this clonotype: Mismatch with germline at one junction end may stem from a read error. This chain connects TRBV4-2 to TRBJ2-4; unclear D gene. The germline gives CDR1 LGHNA, CDR2 YNFKEQ. CDR3 length: 12 residues. The CDR3 protein is CASSQQFGIQHF. In DNA, the CDR3 is TGTGCCAGCAGCCAACAGTTTGGCATTCAGCACTTC.

The V call is TRBV7-2, the J call TRBJ2-7, with D hard to call. V was cut by 6 bases and J by 0 bases, with 15 bases left in between. CDR3 length: 15 residues. Germline V CDR1 and CDR2: SGHTA, FQGNSA. The CDR3 DNA follows: TGTGCCAGCAGACCCGGCCGACCCGGCTCCTACGAGCAGTACTTC. Its translation is CASRPGRPGSYEQYF.

This clonotype has more than one count but fewer than ten. This CDR3 reads CASSPPQGNYGYTF. The CDR3 region has the DNA TGTGCCAGCAGCCCACCCCAGGGTAACTATGGCTACACCTTC. This chain connects TRBV7-2 to TRBJ1-2, with D perhaps matching TRBD1 (5 bases). V was shortened by 5 bases and J by 1 base, with 11 bases between the two germline ends. This CDR3 is built from 14 residues. Looked up from germline, CDR1 is SGHTA and CDR2 is FQGNSA.

The J gene is TRBJ1-6, the V gene TRBV6-2 or TRBV6-3; D is undetermined. The CDR3 has 14 amino acids. V was pared by 5 bases and J by 2 bases, with 7 bases between. CDR1 and CDR2 from the germline V gene are MNHEY and SVGEGT. The CDR3 DNA reads TGTGCCAGCAGTAGGACGGCCTATAATTCACCCCTCCACTTT. Residues: CASSRTAYNSPLHF.

The chain is built from TRBV5-4 and TRBJ2-1; no firm D call. Germline CDR1 reads SGHNT; CDR2 reads YYREEE (reference sequence). This CDR3 spans 14 amino acids. V was trimmed by 4 bases and J by 7 bases, leaving 15 bases between them. CDR3 protein: CASSPAVRGNEQFF. CDR3 sequence (DNA): TGTGCCAGCAGCCCGGCTGTTCGCGGAAATGAGCAGTTCTTC.

The chain employs TRBV12-3 or TRBV12-4 and TRBJ1-4; 7 bases align to TRBD1. The length of the CDR3 is 12 residues. V lost 7 bases and J lost 7; bases outside the gene matches: 3. CDR3 sequence: CASTQGGEKLFF. The CDR3 DNA reads TGTGCCAGCACCCAGGGGGGTGAAAAACTGTTTTTT.